This T cell receptor (beta chain) was sequenced for a study of T-cell memory formation after mild COVID-19. About the study: Largely donor-specific TCR clusters were found.

Of note for this clonotype: The antigen remains undetermined.

TCRdb redid the calling of the 5' RACE reads with MiXCR, one entry per CDR3 protein. Of about 400,000 distinct CDR3 sequences detected, around an eighth appear once; the ten largest clones hold 22%. Study-level findings and limits: Still unconfirmed is whether the second-wave clones peaking on day 37 recognized SARS-CoV-2. Memory cells collected pre-infection included some clones that later responded, suggesting cross-reactive memory joined. Researchers report contracting CD4+ clones mostly in CM and EM, with CD8+ clones in EMRA.

After removal of 0 bases from V and 5 bases from J, the junction contained 7 bases not matched to a gene. CDR1 is SGHRS, CDR2 YFSETQ, per germline. The CDR3 extends over 15 amino acids. This chain uses TRBV5-1 with TRBJ2-5; TRBD1 matches 7 bases. The sample taken for sequencing was PBMCs or a T cell subset sorted from them (not recorded which). The TCR comes from a young man who had mild COVID-19 (a few samples of this study predate the infection). Cell type and time point are not known. The CDR3 sequence is CASSLATGFSETQYF. The DNA for the CDR3 is TGCGCCAGCAGCTTGGCGACAGGGTTTTCGGAGACCCAGTACTTC.